These 20 T cell receptor beta chains originate from one sample sequenced in a study of cytomegalovirus exposure and HLA in healthy donors (dated by TCRdb to about 2017). The library relied on the immunoSEQ multiplex PCR assay. Entries here come from immuneACCESS through TCRdb and include only in-frame sequences with V and J called. Some clones fail to appear in such tables; in the studies checked, an unresolved V gene covers under half of the shortfall, and the cause of the remainder is unknown. The sample table contains 170,000 or so clones; only one count was recorded for 84% of them. The ten largest clones represent around 2.8% of the sample. The sequenced sample consisted of PBMCs. These receptors all stem from a woman younger than 30 in good health and CMV-seropositive.

This clone was picked up a small number of times. The genes are TRBV10-3 and TRBJ1-1, with D maybe TRBD1 (6 bases). V gave up 0 bases and J gave up 6 bases, with 17 bases separating them. The CDR3 has 16 residues. Germline assignment: CDR1 ENHRY and CDR2 SYGVKD. The CDR3 reads CAISESSGRGPSEAFF. CDR3 nucleotide sequence: TGTGCCATCAGTGAGTCGTCGGGCAGGGGACCTTCTGAAGCTTTCTTT.

As concerns this clone: One junction end disagrees with the germline gene, perhaps due to a read error. V is TRBV2 and J is TRBJ1-5, with D uncertain. The germline CDR1 and CDR2 sequences are SNHLY and FYNNEI. The CDR3 is 12 amino acids. The CDR3 nucleotides are TGTGCCAGCAGTGAAACGGCCTCCTCGGGGTATTTT. It specifies CASSETASSGYF.

The CDR3 region is CASSLAGAETQYF. CDR3 in DNA: TGTGCCAGCTCACTAGCGGGGGCAGAGACCCAGTACTTC. The V and J genes are TRBV18 and TRBJ2-5, with 9 bases lining up with TRBD2. The CDR3 contains 13 residues. Per germline, CDR1 KGHSH and CDR2 LQKENI. The V segment lost 4 bases and the J segment 4 bases; nucleotides outside the gene matches: 1.

The chain uses TRBV10-3 and TRBJ1-1; 8 bases are a match to TRBD1. Germline CDR1 is ENHRY and CDR2 is SYGVKD. The CDR3 runs to 14 residues. Germline trimming cut 8 bases from V and 3 bases from J; bases unmatched to any gene: 8. CDR3 nucleotides: TGTGCCATCCACAAATCGGACAGGGACACTGAAGCTTTCTTT. Translated, it gives CAIHKSDRDTEAFF.

This clone was seen a single time. The rearrangement links TRBV13 to TRBJ2-7; D gene uncertain. Germline CDR1 reads PRHDT; CDR2 reads FYEKMQ (reference sequence). CDR3 length equals 16 residues. V was pared by 4 bases and J by 3 bases, with 19 bases between. CDR3 nucleotides: TGTGCCAGCAGCTCCATCTTACAGAACAAAGACTACGAGCAGTACTTC. This codes for CASSSILQNKDYEQYF.

The chain uses TRBV9 and TRBJ2-5; 7 bases are a match to TRBD2. The germline V gene encodes CDR1 SGDLS and CDR2 YYNGEE. This CDR3 has 14 amino acids. The J segment lost 1 base and the V segment lost 3 bases, leaving 3 bases of the junction unmatched. CDR3 sequence reads: CASSGGLSQETQYF. CDR3 nucleotides: TGTGCCAGCAGCGGGGGACTATCCCAAGAGACCCAGTACTTC.

The chain recombines TRBV5-4 with TRBJ1-4; TRBD1 agrees at 7 bases. V was clipped by 4 bases and J by 8 bases; unmatched bases: 8. Germline CDR1 SGHNT, CDR2 YYREEE (reference sequence). This CDR3 spans 14 amino acids. The CDR3 nucleotides read TGTGCCAGCAGCACCGGACAGGAGGAAGAAAAACTGTTTTTT. Translating it yields CASSTGQEEEKLFF.

This sequence joins TRBV6-1 and TRBJ2-7; 10 bases are a match to TRBD1. J was trimmed by 0 bases and V by 9 bases; bases with no gene match: 8. CDR1 MNHNS and CDR2 SASEGT come from the germline V gene. This CDR3 comprises 15 residues. In DNA form, the CDR3 reads TGTGCCAGTCCAGGGACAGGGGTGAGCTCCTACGAGCAGTACTTC. This encodes CASPGTGVSSYEQYF.

The gene calls are TRBV5-8 and TRBJ1-2; a possible D gene is TRBD1 (6 bases). The CDR3 is 13 residues long. V lost 2 bases and J lost 3, with 8 bases in between. Germline loops: CDR1 SGHTS, CDR2 YDEGEE. DNA for the CDR3: TGTGCCAGCAGCTTATACAGGGACTATGGCTACACCTTC. Translated: CASSLYRDYGYTF.

The chain has TRBV13 and TRBJ2-1; 7 nucleotides match TRBD2. With V trimmed by 3 bases and J by 3 bases, 2 bases remained unmatched. The CDR3 length is 14 residues. Germline-derived CDR1 and CDR2 are PRHDT and FYEKMQ (reference sequence). CDR3 nucleotide sequence: TGTGCCAGCAGCTTCCGGGGGGACTACAATGAGCAGTTCTTC. Amino acid sequence: CASSFRGDYNEQFF.

CDR3 DNA sequence: TGTGCCAGTAGTATGGGACTACCTGGGGACGAGCAGTACTTC. Protein: CASSMGLPGDEQYF. The chain combines TRBV19 with TRBJ2-7; 7 bases are shared with TRBD2. Per germline, CDR1 LNHDA and CDR2 SQIVND (reference sequence). Unmatched junction bases numbered 7, after V lost 3 bases and J lost 5 bases. The CDR3 is made up of 14 amino acids.

The rearrangement uses TRBV27 and TRBJ1-2; 8 bases fit TRBD1. Germline V gene lookup returns CDR1 MNHEY and CDR2 SMNVEV (reference sequence). CDR3 length: 14 residues. V lost 5 bases to trimming and J lost 4 bases; unmatched junction nucleotides: 6. CDR3 sequence reads: CASSAGGGSYGYTF. The DNA of the CDR3 is TGTGCCAGCAGTGCAGGGGGCGGGTCCTATGGCTACACCTTC.

The V gene is TRBV9, the J gene TRBJ1-2, with a tentative D call TRBD1 (5 bases). V was clipped by 4 bases and J by 2 bases, with 27 bases between them. This CDR3 has 19 amino acids. CDR1 and CDR2 (germline): SGDLS, YYNGEE. The CDR3 coding sequence is TGTGCCAGCAGCCCACCTGGGGGGACGTGGAAGCGTGGGAACTATGGCTACACCTTC. The encoded protein is CASSPPGGTWKRGNYGYTF.

This clone has a single count. The chain employs TRBV29-1 and TRBJ1-1; TRBD1 matches 12 bases. V gave up 1 base and J gave up 6 bases; unmatched junction bases: 0. Germline-derived CDR1 and CDR2 are SQVTM and ANQGSEA. This CDR3 comprises 13 residues. The CDR3 loop is CSVEGDRGPEAFF. CDR3 nucleotide sequence: TGCAGCGTTGAAGGGGACAGGGGGCCTGAAGCTTTCTTT.

The chain carries TRBV29-1 and TRBJ2-1, with D tentatively TRBD1 (6 bases). The germline V and J ends were trimmed by 3 bases and 6 bases, with 12 bases remaining between them. Per germline, CDR1 SQVTM and CDR2 ANQGSEA. CDR3 size: 13 residues. This CDR3 is CSVEDRQPNEQFF. The CDR3 nucleotides are TGCAGCGTTGAGGACAGACAACCCAATGAGCAGTTCTTC.

The rearrangement uses TRBV7-2 and TRBJ1-3; no clear D gene. V was pared by 2 bases and J by 0 bases, with 8 bases between. Germline CDR1 SGHTA, CDR2 FQGNSA. The CDR3 contains 15 residues. The CDR3 DNA follows: TGTGCCAGCAGCTTATCAAGAGGCTCTGGAAACACCATATATTTT. Translation gives CASSLSRGSGNTIYF.

Written as DNA, the CDR3 is TGTGCCAGCTCACCATCGAGGGACAATGAGCAGTTCTTC. This sequence encodes CASSPSRDNEQFF. The rearrangement joins TRBV18 to TRBJ2-1; weak D call: TRBD2 (5 bases). V lost 2 bases, J lost 5 bases, and 7 bases lay in between. CDR1 and CDR2 (germline): KGHSH, LQKENI. CDR3 length: 13 residues.

This clone was observed once. The V call is TRBV5-8, the J call TRBJ1-5; D may be TRBD1 (5 bases). Trimming cost V 4 bases and J 0 bases, with 11 bases left between them. The CDR3 totals 15 residues. CDR1 and CDR2 (germline): SGHTS, YDEGEE. The CDR3 DNA is TGTGCCAGCAGCCTAGACAGTTATAGCAATCAGCCCCAGCATTTT. Protein: CASSLDSYSNQPQHF. The full variable domain, its missing parts supplied by reference TRBV5-8 and TRBJ1-5, is EAGVTQSPTHLIKTRGQQATLRCSPISGHTSVYWYQQALGLGLQFLLWYDEGEERNRGNFPPRFSGRQFPNYSSELNVNALELEDSALYLCASSLDSYSNQPQHFGDGTRLSIL.

The V gene is TRBV2, the J gene TRBJ2-7; D gene ambiguous. V lost 6 bases and J lost 0, with 9 bases in between. Germline V lookup: CDR1 SNHLY, CDR2 FYNNEI. The CDR3 totals 13 residues. The CDR3 loop is CASRRFSSYEQYF. DNA for the CDR3: TGTGCCAGCAGGAGGTTTAGCTCCTACGAGCAGTACTTC.

Comment on this clone: Distinct nucleotide sequences in the sample also encode this CDR3. The chain uses TRBV7-2 and TRBJ1-1, with 9 bases fitting TRBD1. V trimming: 3 bases; J trimming: 1 base; junction bases outside the gene matches: 6. The CDR3 is 16 residues long. In germline, CDR1 is SGHTA, CDR2 FQGNSA. The DNA for the CDR3 is TGTGCCAGCAGCTTGACAGGGGGACTCAAGAACACTGAAGCTTTCTTT. Protein product: CASSLTGGLKNTEAFF.